This T cell receptor (beta chain) emerged from a study of identical twins. A universal primer binding site was introduced by template switching. The final cDNA contained unique molecular identifiers. One entry per CDR3 protein results from TCRdb running MiXCR on the 5' RACE reads. The sample lists approximately 630,000 distinct CDR3 sequences, just over 7% seen once, with roughly 1.5% in the top ten. Germline values: CDR1 ENHRY, CDR2 SYGVKD. This CDR3 region has 17 residues. The ends lost 2 bases at V and 3 bases at J; junction bases unmatched: 8. The data also belong to a second study, concerning yellow fever vaccine responses in identical twins.

What was sequenced was PBMCs. The clonotype originates from a woman aged 18 to 35 in good health. The chain uses TRBV10-3 and TRBJ2-2, with TRBD2 identical over 8 bases. CDR3 sequence: CAISEPKRERDTGELFF. The CDR3, as DNA: TGTGCCATCAGTGAGCCAAAGCGGGAGCGGGACACCGGGGAGCTGTTTTTT.